This T cell receptor beta chain came from a study of T-cell memory formation after mild COVID-19. The CDR3 spans 16 residues. CDR1 is SGHTA and CDR2 is FQGNSA in the germline V gene. Unmatched junction bases numbered 3, after V lost 5 bases and J lost 0 bases. In its sample, this clonotype was seen a few times. What it recognizes is unknown. Overall study results and limits: The finding that pre-infection memory included some responding clones suggested that cross-reactive memory joined. The main location of contracting CD4+ clones was CM and EM, and that of contracting CD8+ clones was EMRA. Clones that got smaller from day 15 to 85 had even CD4/CD8, while clones growing later tipped toward CD4+.

TCRdb redid the calling of the 5' RACE reads with MiXCR, one entry per CDR3 protein. The table shows 65,000 to 90,000 distinct CDR3 sequences, with about 13% occurring only once. Sample: PBMCs or a T cell subset sorted from them (not recorded which). This chain connects TRBV7-2 to TRBJ1-5; the match to TRBD1 covers 11 bases. The sequence was collected from a man between 18 and 29 years old who had mild COVID-19 (a few samples of this study predate the infection). Cell type and time point are not known. The CDR3 spells CASSRTGGYSNQPQHF. CDR3 DNA: TGTGCCAGCAGCCGGACAGGGGGCTATAGCAATCAGCCCCAGCATTTT.